Presented here are 9 T cell receptor beta chains from one specimen sequenced in a study of T cell responses to AZD1222 COVID-19 vaccine. Profiled with immunoSEQ multiplex PCR; TCRdb holds only in-frame clones, not every one. Here the sample spans roughly 67,000 clones, 88% being singletons. The specimen comprised peripheral blood, sampled on day 0 of AZD1222 vaccination. The source of these receptors is an adult in good health.

V and J are TRBV5-8 and TRBJ2-7; TRBD1 is a possible D gene (6 bases). Trimming removed 1 base from V and 5 bases from J, with 10 bases in between. There are 13 residues in the CDR3. Germline V CDR1 and CDR2: SGHTS, YDEGEE. CDR3 coding DNA: TGTGCCAGCAGCTTGCGACAGGTCCACGAGCAGTACTTC. Translated: CASSLRQVHEQYF.

The chain carries TRBV28 and TRBJ1-2; maybe TRBD1 (5 bases). The V gene's germline CDR1 is MDHEN and CDR2 SYDVKM. This CDR3 is 13 amino acids long. The V end was cut by 7 bases, the J end by 5 bases, with 14 bases between. In DNA form, the CDR3 reads TGTGCCAGCACCGCCGGGACGGATTATGGCTACACCTTC. Protein product: CASTAGTDYGYTF.

With regard to this clone: Different DNA sequences within this sample yield the same CDR3. This chain links TRBV12-5 with TRBJ2-7; D is uncertain. V dropped 6 bases and J dropped 2 bases, with 8 bases sitting between them. CDR1 is LGHNT and CDR2 is FRNRAP in the germline V gene. The CDR3 is made up of 12 amino acids. The DNA of the CDR3 is TGTGCTAGTGGCTCAGGCCCCTACGAGCAGTACTTC. Its protein is CASGSGPYEQYF.

The CDR3 loop is CASSLRGTEAFF. In DNA, the CDR3 is TGTGCCAGCAGCTTGAGGGGCACTGAAGCTTTCTTT. This chain uses TRBV7-9 with TRBJ1-1; D is perhaps TRBD1 (5 bases). The germline V gene encodes CDR1 SEHNR and CDR2 FQNEAQ (reference sequence). CDR3 length: 12 residues. Trimming took 3 bases from V and 4 from J, leaving 6 bases between them.

The chain has TRBV5-1 and TRBJ2-2; 9 bases are shared with TRBD2. CDR1 is SGHRS, CDR2 YFSETQ, per germline. This CDR3 has 17 amino acids. After removal of 3 bases from V and 6 bases from J, the junction contained 12 bases not matched to a gene. CDR3 coding DNA: TGCGCCAGCAGCTCCCCCTCGGGCGGGAGGGCCTCCGGGGAGCTGTTTTTT. Amino acid sequence: CASSSPSGGRASGELFF.

The gene calls are TRBV19 and TRBJ2-7; D ambiguous. The CDR3 has 15 residues. The V gene lost 1 base and the J gene lost 3 bases, with 13 bases spanning the gap. Germline V gene lookup returns CDR1 LNHDA and CDR2 SQIVND (reference sequence). CDR3 sequence (DNA): TGTGCCAGTAGTATAGGAGATGTAGTCCTCTACGAGCAGTACTTC. Translation: CASSIGDVVLYEQYF.

The chain combines TRBV7-2 with TRBJ2-3; tentative D call: TRBD1 (5 bases). V was cut by 4 bases and J by 0 bases, with 8 bases left in between. In germline, CDR1 is SGHTA, CDR2 FQGNSA. The CDR3 length is 14 residues. The CDR3 DNA reads as TGTGCCAGCAGCTCCTGGACAAGCACAGATACGCAGTATTTT. It yields the protein CASSSWTSTDTQYF. The whole variable domain, remainder taken from reference TRBV7-2 and TRBJ2-3, is GAGVSQSPSNKVTEKGKDVELRCDPISGHTALYWYRQSLGQGLEFLIYFQGNSAPDKSGLPSDRFSAERTGGSVSTLTIQRTQQEDSAVYLCASSSWTSTDTQYFGPGTRLTVL.

The V gene is TRBV30, the J gene TRBJ1-6; D may be TRBD1 (6 bases). CDR3 length: 17 amino acids. Germline V CDR1 and CDR2: GTSNPN, SVGIG (reference sequence). With 0 bases removed from V and 6 bases from J, the gap between germline ends came to 18 bases. The chain's CDR3 is CAWSVLAYRELNSPLHF. In DNA, the CDR3 is TGTGCCTGGAGTGTACTGGCCTACAGGGAGCTTAATTCACCCCTCCACTTT.

CDR3 DNA sequence: TGTGCCAGCAGTGACGGTAGCTACAATGAGCAGTTCTTC. Translated: CASSDGSYNEQFF. V usage is TRBV6-4 and J usage is TRBJ2-1; D gene ambiguous. The CDR3 runs to 13 residues. CDR1 is MRHNA, CDR2 SNTAGT, per germline. The ends were cut back, 2 bases at V and 3 bases at J, with 5 bases in the middle.